This T cell receptor (beta chain) comes out of a study of vaccination effects on CD4 cells after COVID-19. Study outcomes and limitations: Substantial clonal contraction characterized both infection- and vaccine-induced clones late after vaccination.

This CDR3 is 15 amino acids long. CDR1 and CDR2 (germline): MGHDK, SYGVNS. Trimming removed 0 bases at V and 3 bases at J, with 9 bases between. On this clone itself: Antigen specificity is unknown.

Using viral peptide pools, the ViraFEST assay grew out antigen-specific CD4+ T cells prior to sequencing. The culture ran for around 10 days before CD4+ T cells were isolated. Convalescent patients had PCR-confirmed SARS-CoV-2 infection between March and December 2020. Only in-frame clones appear in the TCRdb table, and some are missing; sequencing was by immunoSEQ multiplex PCR. The sample has tens of thousands of clones, 76% seen once. The starting material was CD4+ T cells from PBMCs cultured with HIV peptides, obtained before COVID-19 vaccination. Subset described: HIV-1 Nef peptide pool negative control/reference culture. This sequence was found in a human donor who had a prior SARS-CoV-2 infection. The rearrangement links TRBV25-1 to TRBJ1-3; D call uncertain. The CDR3 sequence: CASSEYRTGGNTIYF. DNA of the CDR3: TGTGCCAGCAGTGAATATAGGACCGGTGGAAACACCATATATTTT.